This T cell receptor beta chain appears in the sequencing data of a study of blood T cell repertoires in COVID-19. V lost 4 bases to trimming and J lost 3 bases; unmatched junction nucleotides: 4. Germline assignment: CDR1 SEHNR and CDR2 FQNEAQ (reference sequence). The CDR3 contains 15 residues. Profiled with immunoSEQ multiplex PCR; TCRdb holds only in-frame clones, not every one. This sample has some 330,000 clones, with approximately 90% found just once. The chain links TRBV7-9 to TRBJ1-3; 9 bases align to TRBD1. Sequencing was performed on peripheral blood. The source of this sequence is a woman aged 45-60 years with active or convalescent COVID-19. CDR3 sequence: CASSSTGGFGNTIYF. Written as DNA, the CDR3 is TGTGCCAGCAGCTCTACAGGGGGCTTTGGAAACACCATATATTTT.